One and the same sample provided the 22 T cell receptor beta chains below, sequenced in a study of response to subunit inactivated influenza vaccine. A single record per CDR3 protein comes from TCRdb applying MiXCR to the RT-PCR reads. The table records about 190,000 distinct CDR3 sequences, roughly 14% of them present only once. Sequencing used CD8+ T cells sorted from PBMCs, obtained more than 4 days after vaccination. These receptors originate from a man aged 45-65 years who received an inactivated influenza vaccine.

The sample holds a few counts of this clonotype. This chain links TRBV29-1 with TRBJ2-7, with 9 positions matching TRBD2. This CDR3 has 14 amino acids. Germline V lookup: CDR1 SQVTM, CDR2 ANQGSEA. The V gene end was trimmed by 4 bases and the J gene end by 2 bases; junction bases not matched to a gene: 6. CDR3 DNA sequence: TGCAGCGTTGGGTCTCTAGCGGGAACCTACGAGCAGTACTTC. This gives the protein CSVGSLAGTYEQYF.

The chain has TRBV11-2 and TRBJ2-5; 10 bases align to TRBD2. V gave up 5 bases and J gave up 0 bases; unmatched junction bases: 6. Germline CDR1 is SGHAT and CDR2 is FQNNGV. The CDR3 covers 16 residues. This CDR3 is CASSPGLAANQETQYF. The CDR3 region has the DNA TGTGCCAGCAGCCCTGGACTAGCGGCGAACCAAGAGACCCAGTACTTC. Combining the CDR3 with reference TRBV11-2 and TRBJ2-5 gives the whole variable domain EAGVAQSPRYKIIEKRQSVAFWCNPISGHATLYWYQQILGQGPKLLIQFQNNGVVDDSQLPKDRFSAERLKGVDSTLKIQPAKLEDSAVYLCASSPGLAANQETQYFGPGTRLLVL.

This clonotype has a count of ten or more. This chain joins TRBV29-1 and TRBJ2-7; D gene ambiguous. CDR1 and CDR2 (germline): SQVTM, ANQGSEA. The V end was cut by 4 bases, the J end by 6 bases, with 7 bases between. The CDR3 covers 10 residues. As DNA, the CDR3 is TGCAGCGTTGCAGCAGGCGAGCAGTACTTC. Its protein product is CSVAAGEQYF.

This clonotype was counted many times. The chain joins TRBV6-1 to TRBJ2-3, with D tentatively TRBD1 or TRBD2 (5 bases each). V lost 7 bases and J lost 2, with 19 bases in between. Per the germline V gene, CDR1 is MNHNS and CDR2 is SASEGT. The CDR3 contains 16 residues. This chain's CDR3 is CASTLSGTGITDTQYF. DNA for the CDR3: TGTGCCAGCACCCTATCCGGGACGGGAATCACAGATACGCAGTATTTT.

This clonotype was counted only a few times. This sequence joins TRBV4-3 and TRBJ2-7, with D possibly TRBD2 on 5 matching bases. This CDR3 comprises 17 residues. Germline CDR1 and CDR2: LGHNA and YSLEER. Deletions cut 0 bases from V and 0 bases from J, with 15 bases between. As DNA, the CDR3 is TGCGCCAGCAGCCAAGATGTGAGTTGGAGGAGCTCCTACGAGCAGTACTTC. It specifies CASSQDVSWRSSYEQYF.

The table lists this clonotype with a few counts. V usage is TRBV28 and J usage is TRBJ2-3; D possibly matches TRBD1 or TRBD2 (5 bases each). Germline V gene lookup returns CDR1 MDHEN and CDR2 SYDVKM. With 4 bases removed from V and 0 bases from J, the gap between germline ends came to 8 bases. This CDR3 is built from 14 residues. Here the CDR3 DNA reads TGTGCCAGCAGTTGGGACCCTAGCACAGATACGCAGTATTTT. It translates to CASSWDPSTDTQYF.

The V gene is TRBV10-1, the J gene TRBJ1-1; D remains unclear. Germline values: CDR1 WNHNN, CDR2 SYGVQD (reference sequence). V dropped 3 bases and J dropped 2 bases, with 10 bases sitting between them. This CDR3 is built from 14 residues. CDR3 loop: CASSDSILNTEAFF. In nucleotides, the CDR3 is TGCGCCAGCAGTGATTCAATCCTTAACACTGAAGCTTTCTTT.

This clonotype has just a few counts. This sequence joins TRBV25-1 and TRBJ2-7; 8 bases are shared with TRBD2. The CDR3 consists of 16 residues. The V and J ends lost 1 base and 4 bases, in that order; junction bases with no gene match: 9. Germline CDR1 is MGHDK and CDR2 is SYGVNS. This chain's CDR3 is CASSESMSGGQYEQYF. CDR3 DNA: TGTGCCAGCAGTGAATCAATGAGCGGGGGCCAATACGAGCAGTACTTC.

This chain connects TRBV5-1 to TRBJ2-1, with a possible D match to TRBD1 (6 bases). V shed 1 base and J shed 2 bases, with 10 bases lying between them. CDR1 is SGHRS and CDR2 is YFSETQ in the germline V gene. This CDR3 is 15 amino acids long. CDR3 nucleotides: TGCGCCAGCAGCTTGCTGACAGGAACCTACAATGAGCAGTTCTTC. This codes for CASSLLTGTYNEQFF. Looking up the rest from reference TRBV5-1 and TRBJ2-1 gives the full variable domain: KAGVTQTPRYLIKTRGQQVTLSCSPISGHRSVSWYQQTPGQGLQFLFEYFSETQRNKGNFPGRFSGRQFSNSRSEMNVSTLELGDSALYLCASSLLTGTYNEQFFGPGTRLTVL.

This chain uses TRBV11-2 with TRBJ2-3, with TRBD2 identical over 8 bases. Germline CDR1 and CDR2: SGHAT and FQNNGV. V shed 5 bases, J shed 0 bases, and the junction held 13 bases outside the gene matches. The CDR3 extends over 18 amino acids. The CDR3 DNA is TGTGCCAGCAGCCCCCGGGGGCTAGCGGGTACTAGCACAGATACGCAGTATTTT. This translates into CASSPRGLAGTSTDTQYF.

Ten or more counts support this clonotype. The chain carries TRBV11-2 and TRBJ2-7; TRBD1 aligns across 8 bases. Germline-derived CDR1 and CDR2 are SGHAT and FQNNGV. V dropped 1 base and J dropped 4; count of bases not matched to a gene: 6. The CDR3 loop spans 15 amino acids. DNA of the CDR3: TGTGCCAGCAGCTTAGGGCGGACAGGGTATTACGAGCAGTACTTC. Its translation: CASSLGRTGYYEQYF.

The V and J genes are TRBV12-3 or TRBV12-4 and TRBJ2-1; 7 bases fit TRBD2. V gave up 3 bases and J gave up 2 bases; unmatched junction bases: 13. The CDR3 runs to 18 residues. CDR3 region: CASSFGPVGRIPYNEQFF. The CDR3 DNA reads TGTGCCAGCAGTTTCGGGCCTGTCGGGAGGATACCCTACAATGAGCAGTTCTTC.

This chain uses TRBV6-5 with TRBJ2-5, with TRBD2 matching over 11 bases. Germline assignment: CDR1 MNHEY and CDR2 SVGAGI. The CDR3 is 18 residues long. After removal of 0 bases from V and 5 bases from J, the junction contained 11 bases not matched to a gene. The DNA of the CDR3 is TGTGCCAGCAGTTACTCGATTTCTACTAGCGGGAGTAGTGAGACCCAGTACTTC. This translates into CASSYSISTSGSSETQYF.

This clonotype was recorded many times. The chain couples TRBV28 to TRBJ2-2; 7 positions agree with TRBD1. With V trimmed by 3 bases and J by 4 bases, 5 bases remained unmatched. The germline V gene has CDR1 MDHEN and CDR2 SYDVKM. The CDR3 runs 15 residues. CDR3 in DNA: TGTGCCAGCAGTTTTATGGGACAGTCCACCGGGGAGCTGTTTTTT. Its protein product is CASSFMGQSTGELFF.

This clonotype was counted many times. The rearrangement links TRBV29-1 to TRBJ2-7; the D call may be TRBD1 or TRBD2 (5 bases each). With 6 bases removed from V and 0 bases from J, the gap between germline ends came to 12 bases. CDR1 SQVTM and CDR2 ANQGSEA come from the germline V gene. The CDR3 has 13 residues. CDR3 protein: CSVPGPSSYEQYF. The CDR3 bases are TGCAGCGTCCCGGGACCTAGCTCCTACGAGCAGTACTTC.

Ten or more counts support this clonotype. The chain has TRBV20-1 and TRBJ1-3; 7 bases align to TRBD1. The germline V gene has CDR1 DFQATT and CDR2 SNEGSKA (reference sequence). CDR3 length equals 15 residues. Unmatched junction bases numbered 8, after V lost 6 bases and J lost 0 bases. The CDR3 here is CSAGGQAPSGNTIYF. DNA of the CDR3: TGCAGTGCCGGAGGACAGGCACCCTCTGGAAACACCATATATTTT.

This clonotype has ten or more counts. The CDR3 DNA follows: TGCAGCGTCTTCCCCGGGACAGGGGGTAATGAGCAGTTCTTC. It specifies CSVFPGTGGNEQFF. The chain couples TRBV29-1 to TRBJ2-1; 11 bases fit TRBD1. This CDR3 contains 14 residues. In germline, CDR1 is SQVTM, CDR2 ANQGSEA. V trimming: 6 bases; J trimming: 7 bases; junction bases outside the gene matches: 8.

This sequence joins TRBV7-9 and TRBJ2-5; D is unclear. This CDR3 is built from 14 residues. V was clipped by 5 bases and J by 5 bases, with 15 bases between them. From germline, CDR1 is SEHNR and CDR2 FQNEAQ (reference sequence). The DNA of the CDR3 is TGTGCCAGCAGCCCTTGGGCCGAGAGGGAGACCCAGTACTTC. Translating gives CASSPWAERETQYF.

This clonotype was seen repeatedly, ten times or more. This chain connects TRBV28 to TRBJ2-7; D might be TRBD1 (6 bases). The CDR3 is made up of 15 amino acids. CDR1 and CDR2 (germline): MDHEN, SYDVKM. Trimming stripped 6 bases from V and 3 bases from J, with 18 bases between. The CDR3 DNA follows: TGTGCCAGCAGCCGCCCCAGGGGCTACCGCTACGAGCAGTACTTC. Amino acid sequence: CASSRPRGYRYEQYF.

This clonotype was seen a handful of times. V gene TRBV11-2 combines with J gene TRBJ2-5; no reliable D call. Germline assignment: CDR1 SGHAT and CDR2 FQNNGV. V dropped 1 base and J dropped 2 bases, with 11 bases sitting between them. The CDR3 contains 15 residues. The CDR3 region has the DNA TGTGCCAGCAGCTTAGGGCTCGGGTCTCAAGAGACCCAGTACTTC. It encodes CASSLGLGSQETQYF.

The rearrangement links TRBV7-9 to TRBJ2-5, with D possibly being TRBD1 or TRBD2 (5 bases each). Germline V gene sequence: CDR1 SEHNR, CDR2 FQNEAQ (reference sequence). Between the trimmed V and J ends, which lost 7 bases and 0 bases, there was a span of 12 bases. The CDR3 extends over 14 amino acids. The DNA for the CDR3 is TGTGCCAGCATCGGGACGTTCCACCAAGAGACCCAGTACTTC. It specifies CASIGTFHQETQYF.

On this clonotype: A much larger clone differs by one base, so this may be a read error. The chain has TRBV7-6 and TRBJ2-6; no definite D call. From germline, CDR1 is SGHVS and CDR2 FNYEAQ. The CDR3 length is 14 residues. The V and J ends lost 1 base and 3 bases respectively, with 4 bases between them. The CDR3 here is CASSLEVGANVLTF. The CDR3 DNA reads TGTGCCAGCAGCTTAGAAGTTGGGGCCAACGTCCTGACTTTC.